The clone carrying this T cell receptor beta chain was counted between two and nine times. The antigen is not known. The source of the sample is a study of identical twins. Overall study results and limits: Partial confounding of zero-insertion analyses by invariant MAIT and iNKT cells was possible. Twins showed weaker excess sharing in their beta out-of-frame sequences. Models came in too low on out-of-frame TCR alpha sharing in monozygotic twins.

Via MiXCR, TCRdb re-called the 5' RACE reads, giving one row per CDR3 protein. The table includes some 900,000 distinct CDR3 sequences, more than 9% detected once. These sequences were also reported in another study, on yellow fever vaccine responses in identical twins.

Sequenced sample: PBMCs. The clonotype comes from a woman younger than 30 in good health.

DNA for the CDR3: TGTGCCAGCAGCCAAGATCCCCCATACTCCACAGATACGCAGTATTTT. It translates to CASSQDPPYSTDTQYF. The genes are TRBV14 and TRBJ2-3; no reliable D call. The CDR3 runs 16 residues. Germline CDR1 reads SGHDN; CDR2 reads FVKESK. The V end lost 0 bases, the J end lost 2 bases, and 12 bases lay between the germline ends.